A single sample gave rise to the 32 T cell receptor beta chains below, sequenced in a study of circulating and synovial CD4+ cells in juvenile arthritis. Sequencing was performed with immunoSEQ multiplex PCR; in TCRdb, only in-frame clones are kept and a portion is missing. In the table there are 30,000 or so clones, about 95% of which are singletons. The specimen was CD4+ T cells from blood. The source of these receptors is a human donor with juvenile idiopathic arthritis.

The rearrangement links TRBV28 to TRBJ1-1, with D possibly being TRBD1 (6 bases). This CDR3 has 14 amino acids. CDR1 and CDR2 (germline): MDHEN, SYDVKM. V lost 5 bases to trimming and J lost 7 bases, with 17 bases between them. Here the CDR3 reads CASSPDATGREAFF. CDR3 coding DNA: TGTGCCAGCAGTCCCGACGCGACAGGACGTGAAGCTTTCTTT.

This clone was counted once. The CDR3 loop is CAIEKLAEVVGTQYF. The CDR3 DNA sequence: TGTGCCATCGAGAAACTAGCGGAAGTTGTCGGTACGCAGTATTTT. This chain uses TRBV28 with TRBJ2-3, with TRBD2 identical over 8 bases. The CDR3 is 15 residues long. After removal of 10 bases from V and 8 bases from J, the junction contained 17 bases not matched to a gene. Germline loops: CDR1 MDHEN, CDR2 SYDVKM.

V gene TRBV9 combines with J gene TRBJ2-1; 8 nucleotides align to TRBD1. V shed 7 bases and J 4 bases; nucleotides not matched to a gene: 13. The CDR3 loop spans 16 amino acids. Germline CDR1 SGDLS, CDR2 YYNGEE. In DNA form, the CDR3 reads TGTGCCAGCGGCTCGGGGACAGGTGGCCTATACAATGAGCAGTTCTTC. This codes for CASGSGTGGLYNEQFF.

V is TRBV7-9 and J is TRBJ2-7; 9 nucleotides align to TRBD1. This CDR3 is built from 13 residues. Trimming cost V 6 bases and J 4 bases; bases outside gene matches: 4. Germline CDR1 SEHNR, CDR2 FQNEAQ (reference sequence). CDR3 in amino acids: CASSPGQGYEQYF. The CDR3 nucleotides read TGTGCCAGCAGTCCGGGACAGGGTTACGAGCAGTACTTC.

This chain links TRBV12-5 with TRBJ1-5; TRBD1 might be the D (6 bases). In germline, CDR1 is LGHNT, CDR2 FRNRAP. V lost 5 bases and J 0 bases, leaving 23 bases between the germline ends. The CDR3 is 19 amino acids. CDR3 sequence (DNA): TGTGCTAGTGGTCCACTCATAAAGGACAGAGGAATTAGCAATCAGCCCCAGCATTTT. Its translation is CASGPLIKDRGISNQPQHF.

The rearrangement links TRBV19 to TRBJ1-2; D is ambiguous. CDR1 and CDR2 (germline): LNHDA, SQIVND (reference sequence). Trimming removed 5 bases at V and 0 bases at J, with 7 bases between. CDR3 length: 13 amino acids. The CDR3 is CASSPTANYGYTF. The CDR3 DNA sequence: TGTGCCAGTAGTCCTACAGCTAACTATGGCTACACCTTC.

This CDR3 is CASGDRDSRRYLNQPQHF. DNA for the CDR3: TGTGCCAGCGGGGACCGGGACTCTCGAAGGTACTTGAATCAGCCCCAGCATTTT. The J gene is TRBJ1-5, the V gene TRBV7-3; maybe TRBD1 (5 bases). V was cut by 8 bases and J by 4 bases, with 27 bases left in between. The CDR3 is made up of 18 amino acids. Germline V gives CDR1 SGHTA, CDR2 FQGTGA.

The chain recombines TRBV5-1 with TRBJ2-2; D is possibly TRBD2 (6 bases). The V gene's germline CDR1 is SGHRS and CDR2 YFSETQ. V gave up 0 bases and J gave up 3 bases, with 9 bases separating them. The CDR3 has 15 amino acids. CDR3 DNA sequence: TGCGCCAGCAGCTTGGGGACTACCGACACCGGGGAGCTGTTTTTT. Its protein product is CASSLGTTDTGELFF.

This chain uses TRBV6-1 with TRBJ2-1; TRBD2 agrees at 15 bases. The CDR3 has 14 amino acids. J gave up 8 bases and V 9 bases, and 5 bases lay outside the gene matches. Looked up from germline, CDR1 is MNHNS and CDR2 is SASEGT. CDR3 in DNA: TGTGCCAGTGGACTAGCGGGAGGGCCGGATGAGCAGTTCTTC. Translating it yields CASGLAGGPDEQFF.

The genes are TRBV6-5 and TRBJ1-2; D gene unclear. Germline V CDR1 and CDR2: MNHEY, SVGAGI. The CDR3 runs to 14 residues. Trimming took off 0 bases at V and 2 bases at J, with 7 bases between the two ends. CDR3: CASSYSRGNYGYTF. CDR3 sequence (DNA): TGTGCCAGCAGTTACTCGAGAGGGAACTATGGCTACACCTTC.

This CDR3 is CSASSSVGYTF. The CDR3 coding sequence is TGCAGTGCTAGTAGCAGTGTAGGCTACACCTTC. The rearrangement uses TRBV20-1 and TRBJ1-2; no clear D gene. The CDR3 is made up of 11 amino acids. Trimming stripped 3 bases from V and 8 bases from J, with 10 bases between. The germline V gene encodes CDR1 DFQATT and CDR2 SNEGSKA (reference sequence).

The V call is TRBV10-2, the J call TRBJ2-3, with 12 positions matching TRBD2. V was clipped by 8 bases and J by 2 bases; unmatched bases: 11. This CDR3 region has 17 residues. Germline CDR1 and CDR2: WSHSY and SAAADI. As DNA, the CDR3 is TGCGCCAGCGTGGAGACTAGCGGGGGACCGACCACAGATACGCAGTATTTT. Protein product: CASVETSGGPTTDTQYF.

This chain links TRBV9 with TRBJ2-5, with 7 bases fitting TRBD2. The CDR3 totals 14 residues. The V segment lost 2 bases and the J segment 5 bases; nucleotides outside the gene matches: 6. CDR1 and CDR2 (germline): SGDLS, YYNGEE. The CDR3 protein is CASSVEGGTETQYF. Here the CDR3 DNA reads TGTGCCAGCAGCGTGGAGGGAGGGACTGAGACCCAGTACTTC.

The chain uses TRBV27 and TRBJ2-5; D unclear. The CDR3 loop spans 15 amino acids. V lost 8 bases and J 0 bases, leaving 16 bases between the germline ends. Germline lookup yields CDR1 MNHEY and CDR2 SMNVEV (reference sequence). In DNA form, the CDR3 reads TGTGCCAGCTCAAACACCTTTGTGGACCAAGAGACCCAGTACTTC. Encoded protein: CASSNTFVDQETQYF.

This chain connects TRBV4-2 to TRBJ2-3; 14 nucleotides match TRBD2. CDR1 is LGHNA, CDR2 YNFKEQ, per germline. CDR3 length equals 17 residues. J lost 5 bases, V lost 2 bases, and 6 bases had no gene match. CDR3 in DNA: TGTGCCAGCAGCCAAACCGCGACTAGCGGGGGGGGAGATACGCAGTATTTT. Translation gives CASSQTATSGGGDTQYF.

This sequence joins TRBV5-1 and TRBJ2-1; 8 bases are shared with TRBD2. CDR1 and CDR2 (germline): SGHRS, YFSETQ. V was pared by 0 bases and J by 8 bases, with 10 bases of the junction left unmatched. The CDR3 has 16 amino acids. The CDR3 sequence is CASSLGSGGIGDEQFF. The CDR3 nucleotides read TGCGCCAGCAGCTTGGGCAGCGGGGGTATTGGCGATGAGCAGTTCTTC.

The chain uses TRBV29-1 and TRBJ2-3; possible D gene TRBD1, 6 bases. Germline lookup yields CDR1 SQVTM and CDR2 ANQGSEA. The CDR3 is made up of 13 amino acids. Trimming removed 7 bases from V and 2 bases from J, with 13 bases in between. CDR3 in amino acids: CSAGGQHTDTQYF. The CDR3 DNA follows: TGCAGCGCCGGTGGACAGCACACAGATACGCAGTATTTT.

This sequence joins TRBV11-2 and TRBJ2-6; 9 bases fit TRBD2. After removal of 5 bases from V and 3 bases from J, the junction contained 5 bases not matched to a gene. The CDR3 extends over 16 amino acids. Germline V gene sequence: CDR1 SGHAT, CDR2 FQNNGV. The CDR3 loop reads CASSDIAGVGANVLTF. The DNA of the CDR3 is TGTGCCAGCAGCGATATAGCGGGGGTTGGGGCCAACGTCCTGACTTTC.

J is TRBJ2-5 and V is TRBV27, with a weak D call TRBD2 (6 bases). Judging by the DNA end, TRBJ2-7 fits better; the J call may be wrong. The length of the CDR3 is 15 residues. Looked up from germline, CDR1 is MNHEY and CDR2 is SMNVEV (reference sequence). CDR3 region: CASSLPWDWNYEQYF. In DNA, the CDR3 is TGTGCCAGCAGTTTACCCTGGGACTGGAACTACGAGCAGTACTTC.

This chain joins TRBV5-1 and TRBJ1-1; D might be TRBD1 (5 bases). CDR3 length equals 15 residues. CDR1 is SGHRS and CDR2 is YFSETQ in the germline V gene. V lost 1 base to trimming and J lost 1 base, with 11 bases between them. The CDR3 spells CASSLNGAGNTEAFF. The CDR3 nucleotides read TGCGCCAGCAGCTTGAATGGGGCAGGGAACACTGAAGCTTTCTTT.

This sequence joins TRBV21-1 and TRBJ1-2; TRBD1, the table's D call, was not compared with the DNA. TRBV21-1 is listed as a pseudogene. This CDR3 comprises 16 residues. The CDR3 is CASSKALLDRTYGYTF. The CDR3 DNA sequence: TGTGCCAGCAGCAAAGCGCTGTTGGACAGGACCTATGGCTACACCTTC.

This chain uses TRBV19 with TRBJ2-1, with TRBD2 matching over 8 bases. Germline CDR1 LNHDA, CDR2 SQIVND (reference sequence). This CDR3 region has 14 residues. Trimming cost V 4 bases and J 7 bases; bases outside gene matches: 6. CDR3 coding DNA: TGTGCCAGTAGTAGCGGGAGGCCATGGAATGAGCAGTTCTTC. Its translation is CASSSGRPWNEQFF.

This sequence joins TRBV7-3 and TRBJ2-7, with D maybe TRBD1 (5 bases). Trimming stripped 1 base from V and 4 bases from J, with 5 bases between. This CDR3 contains 12 residues. Looked up from germline, CDR1 is SGHTA and CDR2 is FQGTGA. The CDR3: CASSLKGYEQYF. The CDR3 DNA follows: TGTGCCAGCAGCTTAAAGGGGTACGAGCAGTACTTC.

The genes are TRBV6-5 and TRBJ2-2, with D uncertain. The CDR3 is made up of 12 amino acids. Germline V CDR1 and CDR2: MNHEY, SVGAGI. Trimming removed 5 bases at V and 5 bases at J, with 6 bases between. For the CDR3, the DNA is TGTGCCAGCAGTCAGTTAACCGGGGAGCTGTTTTTT. The encoded protein is CASSQLTGELFF.

V and J are TRBV29-1 and TRBJ1-1; D remains unclear. The V gene's germline CDR1 is SQVTM and CDR2 ANQGSEA. The CDR3 extends over 13 amino acids. V was cut by 3 bases and J by 0 bases, with 8 bases left in between. In DNA, the CDR3 is TGCAGCGTTGACAACACCATGAACACTGAAGCTTTCTTT. Amino acid sequence: CSVDNTMNTEAFF.

A single count supports this clone. The rearrangement links TRBV9 to TRBJ2-7; D is possibly TRBD1 (6 bases). With 0 bases removed from V and 3 bases from J, the gap between germline ends came to 13 bases. CDR3 length: 15 residues. From germline, CDR1 is SGDLS and CDR2 YYNGEE. CDR3 protein: CASSVDTGMDYEQYF. Written as DNA, the CDR3 is TGTGCCAGCAGCGTAGATACAGGGATGGACTACGAGCAGTACTTC.

This chain uses TRBV18 with TRBJ2-7; D remains ambiguous. Germline CDR1 KGHSH, CDR2 LQKENI. The CDR3 totals 13 residues. Trimming stripped 3 bases from V and 6 bases from J, with 12 bases between. CDR3 sequence: CASSPPMTPEQYF. CDR3 DNA sequence: TGTGCCAGCTCACCCCCCATGACTCCCGAGCAGTACTTC.

The chain recombines TRBV28 with TRBJ2-3, with D possibly matching TRBD2 (6 bases). V lost 3 bases and J 2 bases, leaving 9 bases between the germline ends. Germline CDR1 reads MDHEN; CDR2 reads SYDVKM. The CDR3 is made up of 14 amino acids. Here the CDR3 DNA reads TGTGCCAGCAGTTTGGGGCGGGACACAGATACGCAGTATTTT. Amino acids: CASSLGRDTDTQYF.

V gene TRBV7-9 combines with J gene TRBJ2-4; D gene unclear. Germline-derived CDR1 and CDR2 are SEHNR and FQNEAQ (reference sequence). The CDR3 runs to 11 residues. With 7 bases removed from V and 7 bases from J, the gap between germline ends came to 8 bases. The chain's CDR3 is CASTTGNIQYF. CDR3 nucleotide sequence: TGTGCCAGCACCACCGGGAACATTCAGTACTTC.

V is TRBV11-2 and J is TRBJ2-7; perhaps TRBD1 as D (6 bases). The germline gives CDR1 SGHAT, CDR2 FQNNGV. Trimming removed 1 base from V and 2 bases from J, with 12 bases in between. This CDR3 has 15 amino acids. CDR3 residues: CASSLAQGGPYEQYF. CDR3 nucleotide sequence: TGTGCCAGCAGCTTAGCACAGGGTGGCCCCTACGAGCAGTACTTC.

The genes are TRBV29-1 and TRBJ2-1; TRBD2 matches 7 bases. The CDR3 covers 15 residues. Unmatched junction bases numbered 9, after V lost 3 bases and J lost 4 bases. Germline V gives CDR1 SQVTM, CDR2 ANQGSEA. The CDR3 sequence: CSVEASGKIYNEQFF. The CDR3 DNA reads TGCAGCGTTGAGGCCAGCGGGAAGATTTACAATGAGCAGTTCTTC.

The chain is built from TRBV7-2 and TRBJ2-4; maybe TRBD1 (5 bases). V was shortened by 2 bases and J by 0 bases, with 5 bases between the two germline ends. Germline CDR1 is SGHTA and CDR2 is FQGNSA. This CDR3 is 14 amino acids long. CDR3 residues: CASSLRGAKNIQYF. The DNA of the CDR3 is TGTGCCAGCAGCTTAAGGGGAGCCAAAAACATTCAGTACTTC.